This is a list of T cell receptor beta chains from one sample in a study of blood T cells in healthy people across ages. Each CDR3 protein is one row after TCRdb ran MiXCR on the 5' RACE reads. The sample holds 750,000 to 1,000,000 distinct CDR3 sequences, 25% to 35% seen once. Separately, the same data were catalogued under a study of T cells of mothers and their children.

Sequencing was done on a sample of blood. The receptors shown here come from a woman in her 40s in good health. The CDR3 runs from the conserved cysteine through the conserved F or W. Fields, in order: V gene, J gene, clone size, D gene, CDR3 protein, CDR3 DNA. A D gene is named only where the DNA matches it firmly. Expanded clones are given a class, and other clones once, few, many or no size at all.

V gene: TRBV28; J gene: TRBJ1-2; clone size: few; D gene: -; CDR3 protein: CASSLGTLVGYTF; CDR3 DNA: TGTGCCAGCAGTTTAGGGACACTGGTCGGCTACACCTTC
V gene: TRBV7-2; J gene: TRBJ2-7; clone size: -; D gene: -; CDR3 protein: CAGSLGGISYEQYF; CDR3 DNA: TGTGCCGGCAGCTTAGGCGGAATTTCCTACGAGCAGTACTTC
V gene: TRBV5-5; J gene: TRBJ1-5; clone size: many; D gene: -; CDR3 protein: CASSLGGVGSNQPQHF; CDR3 DNA: TGTGCCAGCAGCTTGGGCGGCGTCGGTAGCAATCAGCCCCAGCATTTT
V gene: TRBV6-5; J gene: TRBJ1-6; clone size: -; D gene: TRBD1; CDR3 protein: CASSYRDRNSPLHF; CDR3 DNA: TGTGCCAGCAGTTACCGGGACAGGAATTCACCCCTCCACTTT
V gene: TRBV14; J gene: TRBJ2-1; clone size: -; D gene: -; CDR3 protein: CASSPNLRDCRYNEQFF; CDR3 DNA: TGTGCCAGCAGCCCTAATTTAAGGGACTGTAGGTACAATGAGCAGTTCTTC
V gene: TRBV7-2; J gene: TRBJ1-2; clone size: -; D gene: -; CDR3 protein: CASSLVAGAAGYTF; CDR3 DNA: TGTGCCAGCAGCTTAGTGGCAGGGGCAGCGGGCTACACCTTC
V gene: TRBV5-1; J gene: TRBJ2-3; clone size: many; D gene: -; CDR3 protein: CASSLAFQGVTDTQYF; CDR3 DNA: TGCGCCAGCAGCTTGGCCTTCCAGGGTGTCACAGATACGCAGTATTTT
V gene: TRBV5-1; J gene: TRBJ2-4; clone size: -; D gene: -; CDR3 protein: CASAKGVAKNIQYF; CDR3 DNA: TGCGCCAGCGCCAAGGGGGTCGCCAAAAACATTCAGTACTTC
V gene: TRBV7-9; J gene: TRBJ1-2; clone size: -; D gene: -; CDR3 protein: CASSLLRGAGYTF; CDR3 DNA: TGTGCCAGCAGCTTACTCAGGGGCGCTGGCTACACCTTC
V gene: TRBV27; J gene: TRBJ2-3; clone size: few; D gene: TRBD2; CDR3 protein: CASSAFLAGGPDTQYF; CDR3 DNA: TGTGCCAGCAGTGCCTTCCTAGCGGGGGGGCCAGATACGCAGTATTTT
V gene: TRBV7-2; J gene: TRBJ2-5; clone size: few; D gene: TRBD2; CDR3 protein: CASSLAPWRGEETQYF; CDR3 DNA: TGTGCCAGCAGCTTAGCGCCTTGGCGGGGGGAAGAGACCCAGTACTTC
V gene: TRBV7-3; J gene: TRBJ2-1; clone size: -; D gene: -; CDR3 protein: CASSLKPHNIANEQFF; CDR3 DNA: TGTGCCAGCAGCTTAAAGCCACACAACATTGCCAATGAGCAGTTCTTC
V gene: TRBV28; J gene: TRBJ1-5; clone size: many; D gene: TRBD1; CDR3 protein: CASSPGTGRGNQPQHF; CDR3 DNA: TGTGCCAGCAGCCCCGGGACAGGCCGGGGGAATCAGCCCCAGCATTTT
V gene: TRBV4-2; J gene: TRBJ1-2; clone size: few; D gene: -; CDR3 protein: CASSPYSANYGYTF; CDR3 DNA: TGTGCCAGCAGCCCTTACAGCGCTAACTATGGCTACACCTTC
V gene: TRBV2; J gene: TRBJ1-5; clone size: -; D gene: TRBD1; CDR3 protein: CASSARTGGCQPQHF; CDR3 DNA: TGTGCCAGCAGTGCAAGGACAGGGGGATGTCAGCCCCAGCATTTT
V gene: TRBV5-4; J gene: TRBJ2-1; clone size: many; D gene: TRBD2; CDR3 protein: CASSSSGGSSYNEQFF; CDR3 DNA: TGTGCCAGCAGCTCTAGCGGGGGAAGCTCCTACAATGAGCAGTTCTTC
V gene: TRBV4-2; J gene: TRBJ2-3; clone size: many; D gene: TRBD2; CDR3 protein: CASSQDTAGGTDTQYF; CDR3 DNA: TGTGCCAGCAGCCAAGATACAGCGGGGGGCACAGATACGCAGTATTTT
V gene: TRBV20-1; J gene: TRBJ1-1; clone size: -; D gene: -; CDR3 protein: CSARDRQNTEAFF; CDR3 DNA: TGCAGTGCTAGAGATCGACAGAACACTGAAGCTTTCTTT
V gene: TRBV6-5; J gene: TRBJ2-1; clone size: many; D gene: -; CDR3 protein: CASSYDPTSTRTLGGQFF; CDR3 DNA: TGTGCCAGCAGTTACGATCCCACTAGCACTAGAACCTTAGGCGGGCAGTTCTTC
V gene: TRBV4-3; J gene: TRBJ1-2; clone size: many; D gene: -; CDR3 protein: CASSQDPAGLNGYTF; CDR3 DNA: TGCGCCAGCAGCCAAGATCCGGCAGGGTTGAATGGCTACACCTTC
V gene: TRBV7-9; J gene: TRBJ1-6; clone size: -; D gene: TRBD1; CDR3 protein: CASSLTGGLNNSPLHF; CDR3 DNA: TGTGCCAGCAGCTTAACAGGGGGATTAAATAATTCACCCCTCCACTTT
V gene: TRBV7-2; J gene: TRBJ2-1; clone size: -; D gene: -; CDR3 protein: CASSLARRGQRLHQTYNEQFF; CDR3 DNA: TGTGCCAGCAGCTTAGCGAGGAGGGGGCAACGTTTACATCAGACCTACAATGAGCAGTTCTTC
V gene: TRBV6-2/TRBV6-3; J gene: TRBJ1-1; clone size: -; D gene: TRBD1; CDR3 protein: CASSPRTGTGGAFF; CDR3 DNA: TGTGCCAGCAGTCCACGAACCGGGACAGGAGGAGCTTTCTTT
V gene: TRBV5-1; J gene: TRBJ2-3; clone size: many; D gene: -; CDR3 protein: CASSLGTPSTDTQYF; CDR3 DNA: TGCGCCAGCAGCCTCGGGACTCCTAGCACAGATACGCAGTATTTT
V gene: TRBV2; J gene: TRBJ1-2; clone size: -; D gene: -; CDR3 protein: CASRREDYGYTF; CDR3 DNA: TGTGCCAGCCGGCGCGAGGACTATGGCTACACCTTC
V gene: TRBV28; J gene: TRBJ1-4; clone size: -; D gene: -; CDR3 protein: CASSLSTVNEKLFF; CDR3 DNA: TGTGCCAGCAGTTTGTCCACAGTTAATGAAAAACTGTTTTTT
V gene: TRBV7-9; J gene: TRBJ2-7; clone size: -; D gene: -; CDR3 protein: CASSEPGEQYF; CDR3 DNA: TGTGCCAGCAGCGAACCCGGCGAGCAGTACTTC
V gene: TRBV6-6; J gene: TRBJ2-7; clone size: -; D gene: -; CDR3 protein: CASSYRDGSHEQYF; CDR3 DNA: TGTGCCAGCAGTTACCGGGACGGATCCCACGAGCAGTACTTC
V gene: TRBV2; J gene: TRBJ2-7; clone size: -; D gene: -; CDR3 protein: CASRTHGGYEQYF; CDR3 DNA: TGTGCCAGCAGGACCCACGGGGGCTACGAGCAGTACTTC
V gene: TRBV4-2; J gene: TRBJ2-4; clone size: few; D gene: -; CDR3 protein: CASSQMGGLAKNIQYF; CDR3 DNA: TGTGCCAGCAGCCAGATGGGGGGGCTGGCCAAAAACATTCAGTACTTC
V gene: TRBV14; J gene: TRBJ2-1; clone size: -; D gene: TRBD1; CDR3 protein: CASSLDRVMNEQFF; CDR3 DNA: TGTGCCAGCAGCCTGGACAGGGTTATGAATGAGCAGTTCTTC
V gene: TRBV6-2/TRBV6-3; J gene: TRBJ2-7; clone size: few; D gene: -; CDR3 protein: CASSDAGTTMREQYF; CDR3 DNA: TGTGCCAGCAGTGACGCAGGGACAACTATGAGGGAGCAGTACTTC
V gene: TRBV4-3; J gene: TRBJ2-1; clone size: -; D gene: -; CDR3 protein: CASSQEVPPIGDNEQFF; CDR3 DNA: TGCGCCAGCAGCCAAGAAGTCCCCCCCATAGGAGACAATGAGCAGTTCTTC
V gene: TRBV7-9; J gene: TRBJ1-1; clone size: few; D gene: -; CDR3 protein: CASSWALGRGGEAFF; CDR3 DNA: TGTGCCAGCAGCTGGGCGTTGGGAAGGGGAGGTGAAGCTTTCTTT
V gene: TRBV5-5; J gene: TRBJ1-5; clone size: few; D gene: -; CDR3 protein: CASSLGVSGLNQPQHF; CDR3 DNA: TGTGCCAGCAGCTTGGGGGTCAGCGGACTTAATCAGCCCCAGCATTTT
V gene: TRBV29-1; J gene: TRBJ1-2; clone size: -; D gene: -; CDR3 protein: CSVVLSGNSANYGYTF; CDR3 DNA: TGCAGCGTTGTTCTTTCAGGAAATTCCGCTAACTATGGCTACACCTTC
V gene: TRBV7-8; J gene: TRBJ2-1; clone size: -; D gene: TRBD2; CDR3 protein: CASSSSPGGEQFF; CDR3 DNA: TGTGCCAGCAGCTCCAGCCCGGGGGGTGAGCAGTTCTTC
V gene: TRBV28; J gene: TRBJ2-6; clone size: -; D gene: TRBD1; CDR3 protein: CASSLLGTGVKGANVLTF; CDR3 DNA: TGTGCCAGCAGTTTATTGGGCACAGGGGTTAAAGGGGCCAACGTCCTGACTTTC
V gene: TRBV18; J gene: TRBJ2-7; clone size: -; D gene: -; CDR3 protein: CASSDRGAYEQYF; CDR3 DNA: TGTGCCAGCTCAGATAGGGGGGCCTACGAGCAGTACTTC
V gene: TRBV12-3/TRBV12-4; J gene: TRBJ1-2; clone size: -; D gene: -; CDR3 protein: CASSLTTVPGYTF; CDR3 DNA: TGTGCCAGCAGTTTAACGACAGTCCCTGGCTACACCTTC
V gene: TRBV4-3; J gene: TRBJ2-4; clone size: -; D gene: TRBD2; CDR3 protein: CASSQVSGGGKNIQYF; CDR3 DNA: TGCGCCAGCAGCCAAGTGAGCGGGGGTGGCAAAAACATTCAGTACTTC
V gene: TRBV7-3; J gene: TRBJ2-5; clone size: -; D gene: -; CDR3 protein: CASSLGGPRETQYF; CDR3 DNA: TGTGCCAGCAGCTTAGGGGGGCCGAGGGAGACCCAGTACTTC
V gene: TRBV7-9; J gene: TRBJ1-3; clone size: many; D gene: -; CDR3 protein: CASSLLTLGSGNTIYF; CDR3 DNA: TGTGCCAGCAGCTTACTGACGCTCGGCTCTGGAAACACCATATATTTT
V gene: TRBV6-5; J gene: TRBJ2-7; clone size: many; D gene: -; CDR3 protein: CATGTYYEQYF; CDR3 DNA: TGTGCCACCGGGACTTACTACGAGCAGTACTTC
V gene: TRBV6-6; J gene: TRBJ2-3; clone size: -; D gene: TRBD1; CDR3 protein: CASSDPDRVGADMRYF; CDR3 DNA: TGTGCCAGCAGTGACCCCGACAGGGTAGGGGCAGATATGCGGTATTTT
V gene: TRBV28; J gene: TRBJ1-1; clone size: -; D gene: -; CDR3 protein: CASSYLWGNTEAFF; CDR3 DNA: TGTGCCAGCAGTTACCTGTGGGGGAACACTGAAGCTTTCTTT
V gene: TRBV7-2; J gene: TRBJ1-2; clone size: -; D gene: -; CDR3 protein: CASSLGLGCTF; CDR3 DNA: TGTGCCAGCAGCTTAGGTTTGGGGTGCACCTTC
V gene: TRBV9; J gene: TRBJ1-6; clone size: -; D gene: TRBD1; CDR3 protein: CASSVDGTDRGPLHF; CDR3 DNA: TGTGCCAGCAGCGTAGACGGGACAGATAGAGGACCCCTCCACTTT
V gene: TRBV12-3/TRBV12-4; J gene: TRBJ2-1; clone size: -; D gene: TRBD2; CDR3 protein: CATRASGGYNEQFF; CDR3 DNA: TGTGCCACCCGGGCCTCGGGGGGTTACAATGAGCAGTTCTTC
V gene: TRBV29-1; J gene: TRBJ2-7; clone size: -; D gene: TRBD1; CDR3 protein: CSAVSDRDYEQYF; CDR3 DNA: TGCAGCGCTGTATCAGACAGGGACTACGAGCAGTACTTC
V gene: TRBV5-1; J gene: TRBJ2-5; clone size: few; D gene: TRBD1; CDR3 protein: CASSLGRGRAGRETQYF; CDR3 DNA: TGCGCCAGCAGCTTGGGTAGGGGGCGCGCAGGCCGAGAGACCCAGTACTTC